Each of the 2 T cell receptor beta chains below was sequenced from the same sample in a study of blood T cell repertoires in COVID-19 (TCRdb year 2020). Receptor libraries were prepared by the immunoSEQ multiplex PCR assay. Held by TCRdb, this immuneACCESS table contains in-frame sequences only and omits some clones. Under half of the omission traces to an unresolved V gene where checked; the cause of the rest is unknown. The sample records approximately 250,000 clones, around 90% of which are singletons. The ten largest make up around 0.83% of the sample. Sequenced input: peripheral blood. The receptors originated from a man aged 30 to 39 with COVID-19, enrolled during active disease.

V and J are TRBV11-3 and TRBJ2-7, with 7 bases lining up with TRBD1. Unmatched junction bases numbered 5, after V lost 1 base and J lost 2 bases. The germline gives CDR1 SGHNT, CDR2 YENEEA. This CDR3 has 15 amino acids. CDR3: CASSLGRDSTYEQYF. The CDR3 DNA is TGTGCCAGCAGCTTAGGTAGGGACAGTACCTACGAGCAGTACTTC.

V and J are TRBV11-2 and TRBJ1-3; TRBD1 aligns across 8 bases. The CDR3 has 15 amino acids. The V gene end was trimmed by 5 bases and the J gene end by 4 bases; junction bases not matched to a gene: 7. Germline-derived CDR1 and CDR2 are SGHAT and FQNNGV. CDR3 residues: CASSPRQGYGNTIYF. DNA of the CDR3: TGTGCCAGCAGCCCGCGACAGGGGTACGGAAACACCATATATTTT.